This T cell receptor (beta chain) is from a study of identical twins (dated by TCRdb to the mid-2010s). About the study as a whole: To test whether fetal clonotypes persist, the study used deep sequencing on TCR alpha and beta repertoires from monozygotic twins, unrelated adults of various ages, and cord blood. To rule out contamination, the twin experiments were replicated at different times with different library preparation protocols.

Libraries were prepared through 5' RACE. Sequencing was carried out with an Illumina HiSeq 2000. A universal primer binding site was added through template switching, and the final cDNA carried a unique molecular identifier so that TCR cDNA molecules could be counted accurately. First-strand cDNA for TCR alpha and beta chains was synthesized from specific primers in the conserved constant-segment region. Each cDNA library was double barcoded, with a SMART-Mk sample barcode plus Illumina barcodes, to control for contamination. TruSeq adapter sequences and Illumina sample barcodes were added in two successive PCR steps. The TCR alpha and beta cDNA libraries were sequenced on the Illumina HiSeq platform using custom primers. Turning to the authors' computational methods: Raw reads were processed with MiGEC to extract unique molecular identifiers, and MiXCR was used to determine CDR3 positions. For each individual, recombination models were inferred using an EM algorithm with the repgenHMM and IGoR tools. Shared clonotype analysis was performed with the tcR package in R, normalizing sharing by the product of cloneset sizes. To study raw recombination without the effects of thymic and clonal selection, out-of-frame nonproductive sequences were analyzed. The raw public data were reprocessed by TCRdb itself: fastp quality trimming at Q25, MiXCR clonotype calling, in-frame beta chains only. CDR3 protein sequences are deduplicated, and each keeps its most common genes and DNA. The V and J calls shown here were made by TCRdb, not taken from the authors' results. Recorded for this sample are just over 450,000 distinct CDR3 sequences; approximately 15% of them occurred a single time. Approximately 0.52% of the sample goes to the ten largest clones.

Every donor was a healthy Caucasian. The twin cohort comprised three pairs of female monozygotic twins, all aged about 18 to 30 years. CD4+ and CD8+ T cell populations were isolated with positive isolation kits from Invitrogen. There are 16 amino acids in the CDR3, from cysteine to phenylalanine inclusive. Just the 48-base CDR3 DNA is kept, in frame starting at base 1. V and J are trimmed by 1 base and 3 bases, and the gene matches miss 2 bases of the junction. Sequences SGHVS (CDR1) and FQNEAQ (CDR2) are obtained from the germline V gene. This clonotype turned up a few times. The antigen it recognizes is unknown. No much larger clone exists at a distance of one base, and base qualities are not known. Points the paper makes about the study in general: Fewer insertions were carried by abundant cord blood beta clonotypes, a similar but weaker trend appeared in young adult naive repertoires, and no such trend appeared in memory repertoires. Conclusions relied on cross-sectional statistical analysis, since the same donors could not be followed over many years. Recombination models systematically underestimated out-of-frame TCR alpha sharing in monozygotic twins but agreed with sharing between unrelated individuals. In beta out-of-frame sequences, excess twin sharing was weaker, because having fewer shared sequences lowered the signal-to-noise ratio. Invariant T cells such as MAIT and iNKT could partly confound zero-insertion analyses, although diverse VJ usage argued against such confounding for most clonotypes. Compared with coincidental sharing between unrelated individuals, out-of-frame TCR alpha sequences shared between twins showed an excess of sequences with low generation probability.

The sample was also reused in another study, on yellow fever vaccine responses in identical twins. From the second report: According to the authors, the vaccine-induced T cell response in identical twins seemed to be partly convergent and partly specific to each individual. Focusing on identical twins, the study followed the T cell clones that responded to the vaccine, and did so with precision.

In this chain, TRBV7-8 is recombined with TRBJ2-2, with 10 bases matching TRBD1. Sequencing was performed on CD4+ T cells sorted from blood. The source of this sequence is a woman aged 18-35 years in good health. The CDR3 protein sequence reads: CASSLEGQGYTGELFF. The nucleotide sequence is TGTGCCAGCAGCTTAGAGGGACAGGGGTACACCGGGGAGCTGTTTTTT.